The source of this TCR beta chain is a study of regulatory T cells in long-lasting Graves disease. According to the study, TCR beta libraries were built with iRepertoire HTBI primers and CDR3-region Arm-PCR. In the original analysis: Identification yielded approximately 60 TRBV and around 15 TRBJ segments across samples. TCRdb independently ran MiXCR on the multiplex PCR reads; one entry per CDR3 protein. The V and J calls and clone size are TCRdb's, not the authors'. The top ten hold about 10% of the sample, which has 440,000 or so distinct CDR3 sequences, 16% seen once. CDR3 length equals 13 residues. Germline lookup yields CDR1 SGHAT and CDR2 FQNNGV. Trimming left V 5 bases short and J 8 bases short, with 15 bases between. Regarding time point: newly diagnosed GD, antithyroid drugs for less than 3 months. The TCR library used RNA extracted from PBMCs. The sample also formed part of further work on T cells in Graves' hyperthyroidism and ophthalmopathy. That paper notes: In the first-round RT-PCR of the TCR CDR3, the HTBI primer set was used. The majority of expanded thyroid clonotypes above 0.001 also appeared in blood. Ophthalmopathy prediction by the model preceded onset by a median about 6.8 months.

The sample was peripheral blood mononuclear cells (PBMCs), taken at new diagnosis, from a patient treated with antithyroid drugs. The source of this sequence is a woman in her twenties or thirties with Graves disease. The rearrangement joins TRBV11-2 to TRBJ1-1; D not resolved. CDR3: CASSPPSGREAFF. The DNA of the CDR3 is TGTGCCAGCAGCCCCCCTAGTGGGCGGGAAGCTTTCTTT.